Listed below are T cell receptor beta chains from one sample, sequenced in a study of shared clonotypes between healthy human individuals. Clones were sequenced by immunoSEQ multiplex PCR, and TCRdb holds only the in-frame ones, with some missing. The data contain approximately 1,000,000 clones, about 80% of them singletons. Sequences were obtained from memory CD4+ T cells from PBMCs. These receptors were collected from a man between 18 and 35 years old in good health. Some clones in this sample may be carry-over from other donors' samples. CDR3s include the opening cysteine and the closing phenylalanine or tryptophan. Each record gives: J gene, V gene, CDR3 protein.

J gene: TRBJ2-7; V gene: TRBV6-5; CDR3 protein: CASRDIFYEQYF
J gene: TRBJ1-2; V gene: TRBV9; CDR3 protein: CASSVVNRGHGYTF
J gene: TRBJ2-1; V gene: TRBV7-2; CDR3 protein: CASSLLPGREQFF
J gene: TRBJ2-2; V gene: TRBV7-2; CDR3 protein: CASTLSIGSPAGELFF
J gene: TRBJ2-7; V gene: TRBV5-6; CDR3 protein: CASSRQGIYEQYF
J gene: TRBJ1-1; V gene: TRBV18; CDR3 protein: CASSPSGNTEAFF
J gene: TRBJ1-1; V gene: TRBV11-2; CDR3 protein: CASSLDRLTTEAFF
J gene: TRBJ2-7; V gene: TRBV14; CDR3 protein: CASSQEAWESLDEQYF
J gene: TRBJ2-3; V gene: TRBV6-1; CDR3 protein: CASVQWQSTDTQYF
J gene: TRBJ2-7; V gene: TRBV5-1; CDR3 protein: CASSLAMTSGTNYEQYF
J gene: TRBJ1-2; V gene: TRBV5-1; CDR3 protein: CASSLEYTDYGYTF
J gene: TRBJ1-3; V gene: TRBV29-1; CDR3 protein: CSARQRFSGNTIYF
J gene: TRBJ1-2; V gene: TRBV2; CDR3 protein: CASSEDTFLGYTF
J gene: TRBJ1-1; V gene: TRBV14; CDR3 protein: CASSQGFNTEAFF
J gene: TRBJ2-5; V gene: TRBV29-1; CDR3 protein: CSVEQGAKETQYF
J gene: TRBJ1-5; V gene: TRBV7-2; CDR3 protein: CASSLEAVQPQHF